What follows are 7 T cell receptor beta chains derived from one specimen sequenced in a study of T cell responses to AZD1222 COVID-19 vaccine. Some clones are missing from TCRdb's copy, which holds only in-frame ones; the method was immunoSEQ multiplex PCR. The sample has 150,000 to 200,000 clones; about nine tenths are singletons. This specimen consisted of peripheral blood, obtained on day 0 of MenACWY control vaccination. The receptors come from an adult in good health.

The chain combines TRBV6-4 with TRBJ2-3; perhaps TRBD2 as D (6 bases). Trimming shortened V by 3 bases and J by 4 bases, and 11 bases separated the two germline ends. This CDR3 contains 14 residues. CDR1 MRHNA and CDR2 SNTAGT come from the germline V gene. Here the CDR3 reads CASSETGEADTQYF. CDR3 nucleotides: TGTGCCAGCAGTGAAACGGGAGAGGCAGATACGCAGTATTTT.

This clone has more than one count but fewer than ten. The V gene is TRBV18, the J gene TRBJ1-1; no clear D gene. Trimming shortened V by 8 bases and J by 5 bases, and 21 bases separated the two germline ends. The CDR3 contains 15 residues. CDR1 KGHSH and CDR2 LQKENI come from the germline V gene. CDR3 sequence reads: CASARRGGVGTEAFF. The CDR3 coding sequence is TGTGCCAGCGCTCGGCGGGGTGGGGTGGGGACTGAAGCTTTCTTT.

The gene calls are TRBV30 and TRBJ1-1, with D tentatively TRBD1 (5 bases). Germline CDR1 GTSNPN, CDR2 SVGIG (reference sequence). The ends were cut back, 4 bases at V and 1 base at J, with 13 bases in the middle. The CDR3 extends over 14 amino acids. CDR3 in amino acids: CAWIPGAGNTEAFF. The CDR3 bases are TGTGCCTGGATTCCCGGGGCAGGGAACACTGAAGCTTTCTTT. Full variable domain (outside the CDR3, taken from reference TRBV30 and TRBJ1-1): SQTIHQWPATLVQPVGSPLSLECTVEGTSNPNLYWYRQAAGRGLQLLFYSVGIGQISSEVPQNLSASRPQDRQFILSSKKLLLSDSGFYLCAWIPGAGNTEAFFGQGTRLTVV.

This sequence joins TRBV11-2 and TRBJ2-3, with 7 bases identical to TRBD2. The V gene end was trimmed by 5 bases and the J gene end by 4 bases; junction bases not matched to a gene: 18. The germline V gene encodes CDR1 SGHAT and CDR2 FQNNGV. This CDR3 has 18 amino acids. The CDR3 coding sequence is TGTGCCAGCAGCCTTAGAACCATCGGGGGGATCTTCGCAGATACGCAGTATTTT. As protein: CASSLRTIGGIFADTQYF.

This chain connects TRBV5-6 to TRBJ2-3; 8 bases match TRBD2. Trimming cost V 3 bases and J 2 bases; bases outside gene matches: 8. The CDR3 sequence is 16 residues long. In germline, CDR1 is SGHDT, CDR2 YYEEEE. The CDR3 spells CASSSQRELFTDTQYF. CDR3 in DNA: TGTGCCAGCAGCTCCCAGCGGGAGTTGTTCACAGATACGCAGTATTTT.

The genes are TRBV7-8 and TRBJ2-2; the match to TRBD1 covers 7 bases. CDR3 length: 15 residues. V gave up 6 bases and J gave up 7 bases; unmatched junction bases: 11. Per germline, CDR1 SGHVS and CDR2 FQNEAQ. CDR3 nucleotides: TGTGCCAGCAGACCACCCGACAGGGTTGGCGGGGAGCTGTTTTTT. Protein: CASRPPDRVGGELFF.

The genes are TRBV6-5 and TRBJ2-1, with D perhaps TRBD1 (8 bases). Trimming shortened V by 6 bases and J by 1 base, and 13 bases separated the two germline ends. Germline CDR1 is MNHEY and CDR2 is SVGAGI. This CDR3 contains 15 residues. In DNA, the CDR3 is TGTGCCAGCAGCAACAGGGGGGGGTCCTACAATGAGCAGTTCTTC. The encoded protein is CASSNRGGSYNEQFF.